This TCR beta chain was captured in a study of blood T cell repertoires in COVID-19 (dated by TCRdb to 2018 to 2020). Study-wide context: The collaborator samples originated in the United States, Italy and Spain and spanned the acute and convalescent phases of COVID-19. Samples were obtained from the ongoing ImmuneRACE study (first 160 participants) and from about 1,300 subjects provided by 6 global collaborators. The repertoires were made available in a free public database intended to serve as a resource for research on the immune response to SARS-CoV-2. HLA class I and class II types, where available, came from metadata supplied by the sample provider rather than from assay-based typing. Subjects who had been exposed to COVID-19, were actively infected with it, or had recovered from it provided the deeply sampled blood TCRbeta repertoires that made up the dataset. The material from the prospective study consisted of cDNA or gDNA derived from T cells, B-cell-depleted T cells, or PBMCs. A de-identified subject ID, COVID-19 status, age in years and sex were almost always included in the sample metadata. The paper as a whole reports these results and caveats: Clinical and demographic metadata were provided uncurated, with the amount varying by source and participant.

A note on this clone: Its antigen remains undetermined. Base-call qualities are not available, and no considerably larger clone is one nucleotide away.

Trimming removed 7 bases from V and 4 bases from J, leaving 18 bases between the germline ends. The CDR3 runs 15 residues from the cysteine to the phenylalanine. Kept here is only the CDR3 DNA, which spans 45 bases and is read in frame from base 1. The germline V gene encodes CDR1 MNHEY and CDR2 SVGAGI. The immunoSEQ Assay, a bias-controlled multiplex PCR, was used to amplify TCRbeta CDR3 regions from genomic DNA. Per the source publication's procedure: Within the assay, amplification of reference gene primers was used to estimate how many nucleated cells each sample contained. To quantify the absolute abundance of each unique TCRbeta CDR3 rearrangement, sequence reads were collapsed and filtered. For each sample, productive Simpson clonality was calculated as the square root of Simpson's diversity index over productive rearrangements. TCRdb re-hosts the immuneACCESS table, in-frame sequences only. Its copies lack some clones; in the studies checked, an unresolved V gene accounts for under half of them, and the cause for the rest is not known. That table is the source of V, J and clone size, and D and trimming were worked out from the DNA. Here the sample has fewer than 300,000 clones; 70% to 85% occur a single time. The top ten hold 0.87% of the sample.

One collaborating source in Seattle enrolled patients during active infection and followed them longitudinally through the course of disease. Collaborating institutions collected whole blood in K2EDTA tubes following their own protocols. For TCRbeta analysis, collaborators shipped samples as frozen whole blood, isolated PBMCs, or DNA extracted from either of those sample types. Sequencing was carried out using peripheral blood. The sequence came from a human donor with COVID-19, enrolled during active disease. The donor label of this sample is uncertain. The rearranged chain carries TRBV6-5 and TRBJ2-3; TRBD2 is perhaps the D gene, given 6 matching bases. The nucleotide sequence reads TGTGCCAGCAACCCATTCCGGGACTCCCCAGATACGCAGTATTTT. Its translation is CASNPFRDSPDTQYF.